These 20 T cell receptor beta chains came from one sample sequenced in a study of post-analysis software for immune sequencing data. Study observations and caveats: Patients carried 5 or 6 TRBV segments more frequently than controls did, and TRBV5-6, TRBV5-1 and TRBV20-1 were among them.

Libraries were made from TCR beta cDNA, and they carried unique molecular identifiers. Via MiXCR, TCRdb re-called the PCR reads, giving one row per CDR3 protein. The sample includes some 700,000 distinct CDR3 sequences, around 64% seen only once; the top ten take about 11%. These TCRs are of unknown antigen specificity. Sequenced input: blood. The receptors come from a girl aged 2 to 10 with multiple sclerosis.

The chain joins TRBV11-2 to TRBJ2-5; 13 positions match TRBD2. The V gene end was trimmed by 3 bases and the J gene end by 11 bases; junction bases not matched to a gene: 9. Germline CDR1 is SGHAT and CDR2 is FQNNGV. The CDR3 is 15 amino acids. CDR3 in DNA: TGTGCCAGCAGCTTCGGACTAGCGGGAGCGTCAGAGCAGTACTTC. This codes for CASSFGLAGASEQYF.

This chain links TRBV24-1 with TRBJ1-5; D unresolved. Germline V CDR1 and CDR2: KGHDR, SFDVKD. Between the trimmed V and J ends, which lost 1 base and 5 bases, there was a span of 8 bases. CDR3 size: 14 residues. The chain's CDR3 is CATSDLNGDQPQHF. CDR3 coding DNA: TGTGCCACCAGTGATTTAAATGGGGATCAGCCCCAGCATTTT.

The chain links TRBV12-3 or TRBV12-4 to TRBJ2-7, with a weak D call TRBD2 (6 bases). The CDR3 spans 15 residues. The V end lost 3 bases, the J end lost 2 bases, and 14 bases lay between the germline ends. CDR3 DNA: TGTGCCAGCAGTTTGGGGGGTAATAATCCCTACGAGCAGTACTTC. Its protein is CASSLGGNNPYEQYF.

V usage is TRBV12-3 or TRBV12-4 and J usage is TRBJ1-2; maybe TRBD1 (6 bases). This CDR3 spans 12 amino acids. The V end lost 5 bases, the J end lost 8 bases, and 12 bases lay between the germline ends. CDR3 protein: CASSARGYGYTF. The CDR3 DNA is TGTGCCAGCAGTGCCAGGGGTTACGGCTACACCTTC.

The chain couples TRBV12-3 or TRBV12-4 to TRBJ2-5; D unresolved. The germline V and J ends were trimmed by 5 bases and 0 bases, with 10 bases remaining between them. This CDR3 has 14 amino acids. The CDR3 DNA is TGTGCCAGCAGTCCCCGACGGAACCAAGAGACCCAGTACTTC. This sequence encodes CASSPRRNQETQYF.

With regard to this clonotype: The junction differs from germline at one of its ends, possibly a read error. This chain joins TRBV6-5 and TRBJ2-3; D is possibly TRBD2 (5 bases). The germline V gene has CDR1 MNHEY and CDR2 SVGAGI. The length of the CDR3 is 16 residues. The chain's CDR3 is CASSPLGPPSIDTQYF. The DNA for the CDR3 is TGTGCCAGCAGCCCCCTGGGCCCTCCTAGCATAGATACGCAGTATTTT.

V and J are TRBV7-3 and TRBJ2-5, with D possibly called TRBD1 or TRBD2 (6 bases each). V lost 5 bases, J lost 11 bases, and 21 bases lay in between. From germline, CDR1 is SGHTA and CDR2 FQGTGA. This CDR3 is built from 14 residues. In DNA form, the CDR3 reads TGTGCCAGCAGCCCAAGGGGGGAACTGGGTGAGCAGTACTTC. Translating it yields CASSPRGELGEQYF.

The gene calls are TRBV7-8 and TRBJ2-3, with TRBD1 identical over 7 bases. The CDR3 runs to 15 residues. V was clipped by 5 bases and J by 2 bases; unmatched bases: 7. Germline CDR1 and CDR2: SGHVS and FQNEAQ. For the CDR3, the DNA is TGTGCCAGCAGCGTCCGGGACAGCATCACAGATACGCAGTATTTT. Translating gives CASSVRDSITDTQYF.

This clonotype was seen only a few times. The chain joins TRBV27 to TRBJ2-7; tentatively, D is TRBD1 (6 bases). V lost 3 bases and J lost 7, with 16 bases in between. The germline V gene has CDR1 MNHEY and CDR2 SMNVEV (reference sequence). The CDR3 consists of 14 residues. CDR3 region: CASSFGRGLGEQYF. The CDR3 bases are TGTGCCAGCAGTTTTGGCAGGGGCCTAGGGGAGCAGTACTTC.

The chain combines TRBV3-1 with TRBJ2-7; no firm D call. The CDR3 loop spans 12 amino acids. Germline loops: CDR1 LGHDT, CDR2 YNNKEL (reference sequence). V was shortened by 4 bases and J by 6 bases, with 10 bases between the two germline ends. The CDR3: CASSPRIGEQYF. The CDR3 DNA reads TGTGCCAGCAGCCCCCGGATTGGCGAGCAGTACTTC.

This chain connects TRBV20-1 to TRBJ1-4; tentative D call: TRBD1 (5 bases). CDR3 size: 19 residues. CDR1 is DFQATT and CDR2 is SNEGSKA in the germline V gene (reference sequence). V lost 5 bases and J 4 bases, leaving 29 bases between the germline ends. Here the CDR3 DNA reads TGCAGTGCTCATAGGTTATCATCTGGGGCACGGGACCATAATGAAAAACTGTTTTTT. Translation: CSAHRLSSGARDHNEKLFF.

Ten or more counts support this clonotype. This chain links TRBV7-6 with TRBJ2-1; 7 bases are a match to TRBD2. The CDR3 is made up of 14 amino acids. Germline CDR1 SGHVS, CDR2 FNYEAQ. With V trimmed by 0 bases and J by 5 bases, 1 base remained unmatched. The DNA for the CDR3 is TGTGCCAGCAGCTTAGCGGGAGGGAACAATGAGCAGTTCTTC. Residues: CASSLAGGNNEQFF.

This clonotype was found once. J is TRBJ2-5 and V is TRBV15; tentative D call: TRBD2 (6 bases). This CDR3 region has 14 residues. Trimming stripped 1 base from V and 1 base from J, with 7 bases between. Germline V gene lookup returns CDR1 LNHNV and CDR2 YYDKDF (reference sequence). The CDR3 nucleotides read TGTGCCACCAGCAGAGCCGGGAGCCAAGAGACCCAGTACTTC. Amino acid sequence: CATSRAGSQETQYF.

This sequence joins TRBV7-3 and TRBJ2-4; D is possibly TRBD2 (6 bases). The J call is uncertain, as TRBJ2-5 better fits the DNA end. This CDR3 is built from 17 residues. The germline V gene encodes CDR1 SGHTA and CDR2 FQGTGA. CDR3 protein: CASSLTGVLAMQETQYF. In DNA form, the CDR3 reads TGTGCCAGCAGCTTAACGGGGGTTCTAGCGATGCAAGAGACCCAGTACTTC.

This clonotype was found a few times. The genes are TRBV20-1 and TRBJ2-3, with 9 nucleotides matching TRBD1. Germline CDR1 and CDR2: DFQATT and SNEGSKA (reference sequence). The CDR3 covers 14 residues. V was pared by 3 bases and J by 1 base, with 2 bases of the junction left unmatched. The CDR3 protein is CSARGQGGTDTQYF. CDR3 DNA sequence: TGCAGTGCTAGGGGACAGGGTGGCACAGATACGCAGTATTTT.

This clonotype occurred once. At one end, the junction sequence differs from germline, possibly due to a read error. The chain combines TRBV5-5 with TRBJ2-1, with a possible D match to TRBD2 (6 bases). Germline values: CDR1 SGHKS, CDR2 YYEKEE (reference sequence). The CDR3 loop spans 15 amino acids. CDR3 residues: CACSFGGMTYNEQFF. The CDR3 DNA reads as TGTGCCTGCAGCTTCGGAGGGATGACCTACAATGAGCAGTTCTTC.

This clonotype was counted a few times. The chain carries TRBV11-2 and TRBJ2-5; the match to TRBD2 covers 10 bases. V trimming: 6 bases; J trimming: 2 bases; junction bases outside the gene matches: 6. This CDR3 comprises 15 residues. Germline V gene data show CDR1 as SGHAT and CDR2 as FQNNGV. The CDR3, as DNA: TGTGCCAGCAGGACCTCTAGCGGGGGTCAAGAGACCCAGTACTTC. It codes for CASRTSSGGQETQYF.

The gene calls are TRBV5-6 and TRBJ2-1; D is perhaps TRBD1 (5 bases). In germline, CDR1 is SGHDT, CDR2 YYEEEE. The ends were cut back, 4 bases at V and 7 bases at J, with 12 bases in the middle. The CDR3 is made up of 13 amino acids. The CDR3 here is CASSRQGRNEQFF. The CDR3 nucleotides read TGTGCCAGCAGCAGGCAGGGTAGGAATGAGCAGTTCTTC.

The J gene is TRBJ1-2, the V gene TRBV28, with 7 bases fitting TRBD1. With 3 bases clipped from V and 8 bases from J, the junction kept 6 bases outside the gene matches. Germline-derived CDR1 and CDR2 are MDHEN and SYDVKM. This CDR3 comprises 13 residues. CDR3 loop: CASSLTGWMGYTF. The DNA of the CDR3 is TGTGCCAGCAGTTTGACAGGGTGGATGGGCTACACCTTC.

The rearrangement uses TRBV4-1 and TRBJ1-2; D is unresolved. In germline, CDR1 is MGHRA, CDR2 YSYEKL. V was pared by 3 bases and J by 4 bases, with 18 bases between. There are 16 residues in the CDR3. This CDR3 is CASSHFPPTHIYGYTF. As DNA, the CDR3 is TGCGCCAGCAGCCACTTTCCTCCGACCCATATCTATGGCTACACCTTC.